This entry describes one T cell receptor (beta chain). This specimen belongs to a study of blood T cell repertoires in COVID-19. Study information: The samples span acute and convalescent COVID-19 from the United States, Italy and Spain.

Sequencing used immunoSEQ multiplex PCR; TCRdb keeps in-frame clones, though not all of them. The profile shows about 200,000 clones, over 70% of them singletons. The germline V and J ends were trimmed by 3 bases and 12 bases, with 13 bases remaining between them. Germline CDR1 and CDR2: SGHRS and YFSETQ. The CDR3 loop spans 11 amino acids. This TCR was recovered from a woman of 80 years or more with acute or convalescent COVID-19. The V call is TRBV5-1, the J call TRBJ2-7; D remains unclear. The specimen sequenced was peripheral blood. In DNA, the CDR3 is TGCGCCAGCAGCTCGGCGGCACTGAGGTACTTC. Translating gives CASSSAALRYF.